Below, 26 T cell receptor beta chains from the same sample are listed, as sequenced in a study of blood T cell repertoires in COVID-19 (dated by TCRdb to between 2020 and 2021). The library was prepared using the immunoSEQ multiplex PCR assay. TCRdb carries this immuneACCESS record with in-frame sequences only. Its versions omit some clonotypes, under half of them owing to an unresolved V gene in the studies checked, with the rest unexplained. Recorded for this sample are 150,000 to 200,000 clones; 88% of them occurred a single time. Roughly 10% of the sample is taken by the ten largest. Input material: PBMCs or T cells enriched from blood (not recorded which). These receptors all come from a woman aged 18-29 years who had recovered from COVID-19.

The V and J genes are TRBV20-1 and TRBJ2-5; maybe TRBD1 (5 bases). Germline CDR1 and CDR2: DFQATT and SNEGSKA (reference sequence). With 3 bases removed from V and 2 bases from J, the gap between germline ends came to 16 bases. The CDR3 loop spans 15 amino acids. The CDR3 DNA follows: TGCAGTGCTAGTGGAAGCGACAGCGATCAAGAGACCCAGTACTTC. This codes for CSASGSDSDQETQYF.

The genes are TRBV19 and TRBJ1-5; the D gene is possibly TRBD1 (5 bases). This CDR3 is built from 15 residues. CDR1 is LNHDA and CDR2 is SQIVND in the germline V gene (reference sequence). The V gene lost 2 bases and the J gene lost 3 bases, with 11 bases spanning the gap. CDR3: CASSITDSYNQPQHF. CDR3 bases: TGTGCCAGTAGTATAACAGACAGCTACAATCAGCCCCAGCATTTT.

The rearrangement joins TRBV5-1 to TRBJ2-1; 9 bases map to TRBD1. CDR1 is SGHRS and CDR2 is YFSETQ in the germline V gene. The CDR3 is 14 amino acids. Trimming removed 7 bases from V and 3 bases from J; junction bases left unmatched: 5. The CDR3 DNA reads TGCGCCAGCTCCCGGACAGGGGTCTACAATGAGCAGTTCTTC. Its protein is CASSRTGVYNEQFF.

The J gene is TRBJ1-3, the V gene TRBV7-2, with D hard to call. CDR3 size: 15 residues. The V end was cut by 1 base, the J end by 0 bases, with 7 bases between. Looked up from germline, CDR1 is SGHTA and CDR2 is FQGNSA. Here the CDR3 reads CASSLGGVSGNTIYF. CDR3 nucleotide sequence: TGTGCCAGCAGCTTAGGGGGAGTCTCTGGAAACACCATATATTTT.

The chain uses TRBV13 and TRBJ2-1, with TRBD1 identical over 9 bases. V was clipped by 5 bases and J by 8 bases; unmatched bases: 13. This CDR3 comprises 16 residues. Germline V gives CDR1 PRHDT, CDR2 FYEKMQ (reference sequence). The CDR3 sequence is CASSARGGQGVHEQFF. Here the CDR3 DNA reads TGTGCCAGCAGCGCTAGGGGGGGACAGGGTGTACATGAGCAGTTCTTC.

The chain employs TRBV10-3 and TRBJ1-2; D is uncertain. Trimming took off 4 bases at V and 7 bases at J, with 4 bases between the two ends. Looked up from germline, CDR1 is ENHRY and CDR2 is SYGVKD. CDR3 length: 10 residues. CDR3 region: CAISGAGYTF. The CDR3, as DNA: TGTGCCATCAGTGGGGCTGGCTACACCTTC.

The CDR3, as DNA: TGTGCCAGCAGCCTCGGACAGGAACGCCTTGGGGCCAACGTCCTGACTTTC. It specifies CASSLGQERLGANVLTF. The rearrangement uses TRBV27 and TRBJ2-6; TRBD1 aligns across 7 bases. Germline V gene sequence: CDR1 MNHEY, CDR2 SMNVEV (reference sequence). V was pared by 6 bases and J by 3 bases, with 11 bases of the junction left unmatched. The CDR3 spans 17 residues.

The chain couples TRBV20-1 to TRBJ2-5; D unresolved. V lost 3 bases and J 4 bases, leaving 12 bases between the germline ends. The length of the CDR3 is 13 residues. Germline V gene data show CDR1 as DFQATT and CDR2 as SNEGSKA (reference sequence). The CDR3 here is CSASSLVAETQYF. As DNA, the CDR3 is TGCAGTGCTAGTAGTCTAGTGGCAGAGACCCAGTACTTC.

This chain connects TRBV28 to TRBJ1-4; TRBD1 matches 8 bases. Germline V gives CDR1 MDHEN, CDR2 SYDVKM. The CDR3 is made up of 15 amino acids. V was pared by 5 bases and J by 8 bases, with 10 bases of the junction left unmatched. The CDR3: CASSLQDRVGEKLFF. In DNA form, the CDR3 reads TGTGCCAGCAGTCTCCAGGACAGGGTGGGCGAAAAACTGTTTTTT.

The chain carries TRBV5-4 and TRBJ1-3; D gene ambiguous. The CDR3 has 16 amino acids. The V end was cut by 4 bases, the J end by 0 bases, with 14 bases between. CDR1 and CDR2 (germline): SGHNT, YYREEE (reference sequence). The CDR3 region has the DNA TGTGCCAGCAGCCTCAGGTTCACTTACTCTGGAAACACCATATATTTT. Amino acid sequence: CASSLRFTYSGNTIYF.

The chain combines TRBV5-4 with TRBJ1-1; D unclear. V was clipped by 0 bases and J by 5 bases, with 2 bases between them. This CDR3 has 11 amino acids. The germline CDR1 and CDR2 sequences are SGHNT and YYREEE (reference sequence). CDR3 bases: TGTGCCAGCAGCTTGGCAACTGAAGCTTTCTTT. Protein: CASSLATEAFF.

This chain joins TRBV19 and TRBJ1-2; 11 bases are a match to TRBD1. Per germline, CDR1 LNHDA and CDR2 SQIVND (reference sequence). This CDR3 region has 21 residues. The V and J ends lost 8 bases and 0 bases, in that order; junction bases with no gene match: 23. CDR3 sequence: CASFPFERPGQGGPTNYGYTF. CDR3 DNA sequence: TGTGCCAGTTTCCCCTTTGAAAGACCGGGACAGGGGGGCCCTACTAACTATGGCTACACCTTC.

The DNA for the CDR3 is TGTGCCAGTTCAAAATCGGGGGACAGAGGCCAGCCCCAGCATTTT. The encoded protein is CASSKSGDRGQPQHF. The genes are TRBV19 and TRBJ1-5; 7 nucleotides line up with TRBD1. The CDR3 extends over 15 amino acids. Trimming at V came to 8 bases and at J to 7 bases, leaving 14 bases not matched to a gene. CDR1 is LNHDA and CDR2 is SQIVND in the germline V gene (reference sequence).

V is TRBV7-8 and J is TRBJ2-7; D is possibly TRBD2 (6 bases). V lost 0 bases to trimming and J lost 4 bases, with 28 bases between them. The V gene's germline CDR1 is SGHVS and CDR2 FQNEAQ. The CDR3 has 20 residues. CDR3 protein: CASSLALGLSGHISGYEQYF. CDR3 nucleotides: TGTGCCAGCAGCTTAGCTCTGGGTTTAAGCGGGCACATCTCGGGTTACGAGCAGTACTTC.

The V and J genes are TRBV28 and TRBJ2-7; 7 bases match TRBD2. V lost 7 bases and J lost 7; bases outside the gene matches: 13. Germline loops: CDR1 MDHEN, CDR2 SYDVKM. The CDR3 has 14 residues. The CDR3 bases are TGTGCCAGCACCATCCCCACGGGAGCGGGAGAGCAGTACTTC. Its protein is CASTIPTGAGEQYF.

This chain links TRBV5-1 with TRBJ2-3; 8 positions agree with TRBD1. V trimming: 3 bases; J trimming: 3 bases; junction bases outside the gene matches: 6. This CDR3 is built from 15 residues. Germline loops: CDR1 SGHRS, CDR2 YFSETQ. CDR3 sequence: CASSSRTGRTDTQYF. CDR3 in DNA: TGCGCCAGCAGCTCGCGGACAGGGAGGACAGATACGCAGTATTTT.

J is TRBJ1-6 and V is TRBV28; possible D gene TRBD1, 5 bases. The ends were cut back, 6 bases at V and 5 bases at J, with 14 bases in the middle. CDR3 length equals 15 residues. Germline-derived CDR1 and CDR2 are MDHEN and SYDVKM. CDR3 protein: CASRISGTHNSPLHF. CDR3 sequence (DNA): TGTGCCAGCAGGATCTCCGGGACTCATAATTCACCCCTCCACTTT.

The CDR3 region has the DNA TGTGCCAGCAGGAGTACAGGGTTGAACGGCTACACCTTC. This translates into CASRSTGLNGYTF. The V gene is TRBV2, the J gene TRBJ1-2, with D perhaps TRBD1 (6 bases). Trimming stripped 6 bases from V and 8 bases from J, with 16 bases between. Per germline, CDR1 SNHLY and CDR2 FYNNEI. This CDR3 contains 13 residues.

The gene calls are TRBV3-1 (or the pseudogene TRBV3-2) and TRBJ2-3; no clear D gene. The germline V gene has CDR1 LGHDT and CDR2 YNNKEL (reference sequence). The ends were cut back, 4 bases at V and 0 bases at J, with 8 bases in the middle. This CDR3 has 14 amino acids. CDR3 in amino acids: CASSPVVSTDTQYF. CDR3 nucleotides: TGTGCCAGCAGCCCAGTCGTTAGCACAGATACGCAGTATTTT.

The genes are TRBV29-1 and TRBJ2-7; a weak D match, TRBD1 (6 bases). Germline loops: CDR1 SQVTM, CDR2 ANQGSEA. CDR3 size: 11 residues. V was cut by 7 bases and J by 4 bases, with 11 bases left in between. The DNA of the CDR3 is TGCAGCGCAACCACAGGGTACGAGCAGTACTTC. Its translation: CSATTGYEQYF.

V is TRBV18 and J is TRBJ1-6; D may be TRBD1 (6 bases). Trimming took off 5 bases at V and 10 bases at J, with 15 bases between the two ends. The CDR3 runs 14 residues. The germline V gene encodes CDR1 KGHSH and CDR2 LQKENI. The CDR3 here is CASSSQGQGSPLHF. In DNA, the CDR3 is TGTGCCAGCTCATCACAGGGTCAGGGATCACCCCTCCACTTT.

The gene calls are TRBV9 and TRBJ1-4; D possibly corresponds to TRBD1 (6 bases). Trimming left V 5 bases short and J 7 bases short, with 21 bases between. Per the germline V gene, CDR1 is SGDLS and CDR2 is YYNGEE. The CDR3 has 16 residues. The CDR3 nucleotides are TGTGCCAGCAGTCTTAACCCGGGACAAGCCTTTGAAAAACTGTTTTTT. Translated: CASSLNPGQAFEKLFF. The entire variable domain, with the rest obtained from reference TRBV9 and TRBJ1-4, is as follows: DSGVTQTPKHLITATGQRVTLRCSPRSGDLSVYWYQQSLDQGLQFLIQYYNGEERAKGNILERFSAQQFPDLHSELNLSSLELGDSALYFCASSLNPGQAFEKLFFGSGTQLSVL.

V gene TRBV6-5 combines with J gene TRBJ1-4, with TRBD1 matching 8 bases. Germline CDR1 reads MNHEY; CDR2 reads SVGAGI. The CDR3 extends over 15 amino acids. Trimming took 4 bases from V and 0 from J; bases not matched to a gene: 1. Here the CDR3 DNA reads TGTGCCAGCAGTTGGGACAGGACAACTAATGAAAAACTGTTTTTT. Its protein product is CASSWDRTTNEKLFF.

The chain is built from TRBV10-2 and TRBJ2-3, with TRBD2 matching over 8 bases. CDR1 is WSHSY and CDR2 is SAAADI in the germline V gene. With V trimmed by 1 base and J by 0 bases, 6 bases remained unmatched. This CDR3 is built from 17 residues. The CDR3 is CASSEFRVAGSTDTQYF. The CDR3 region has the DNA TGCGCCAGCAGTGAGTTTCGGGTAGCGGGGAGCACAGATACGCAGTATTTT.

J is TRBJ2-7 and V is TRBV18; 11 nucleotides line up with TRBD1. The V gene end was trimmed by 6 bases and the J gene end by 4 bases; junction bases not matched to a gene: 8. The CDR3 runs 15 residues. Per germline, CDR1 KGHSH and CDR2 LQKENI. The CDR3: CASSRDRGARYEQYF. The CDR3 coding sequence is TGTGCCAGCTCCCGGGACAGGGGGGCAAGGTACGAGCAGTACTTC.

This clone was detected many times. Here the CDR3 DNA reads TGTGCCAGCAGCTTCGTCGGGGAGCAGTACTTC. This translates into CASSFVGEQYF. The chain is built from TRBV7-9 and TRBJ2-7; the D is unclear. With 3 bases removed from V and 7 bases from J, the gap between germline ends came to 7 bases. Germline loops: CDR1 SEHNR, CDR2 FQNEAQ (reference sequence). The CDR3 loop spans 11 amino acids.